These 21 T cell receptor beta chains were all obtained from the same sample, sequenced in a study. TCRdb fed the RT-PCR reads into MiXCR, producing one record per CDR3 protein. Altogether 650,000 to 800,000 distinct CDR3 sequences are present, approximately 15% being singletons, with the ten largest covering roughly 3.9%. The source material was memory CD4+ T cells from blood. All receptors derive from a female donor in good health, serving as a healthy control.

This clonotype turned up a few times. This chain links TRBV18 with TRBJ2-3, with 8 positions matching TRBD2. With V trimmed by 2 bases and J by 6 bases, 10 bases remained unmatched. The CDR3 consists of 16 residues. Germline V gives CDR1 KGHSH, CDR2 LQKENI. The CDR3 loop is CASSPYFAGGYDTQYF. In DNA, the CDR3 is TGTGCCAGCTCACCATATTTTGCGGGAGGATATGATACGCAGTATTTT.

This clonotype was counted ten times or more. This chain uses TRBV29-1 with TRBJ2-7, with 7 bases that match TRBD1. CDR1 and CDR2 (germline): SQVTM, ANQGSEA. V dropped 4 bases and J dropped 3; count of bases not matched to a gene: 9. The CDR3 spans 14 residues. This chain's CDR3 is CSVGDRVGYYEQYF. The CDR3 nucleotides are TGCAGCGTTGGTGACAGGGTGGGGTACTACGAGCAGTACTTC.

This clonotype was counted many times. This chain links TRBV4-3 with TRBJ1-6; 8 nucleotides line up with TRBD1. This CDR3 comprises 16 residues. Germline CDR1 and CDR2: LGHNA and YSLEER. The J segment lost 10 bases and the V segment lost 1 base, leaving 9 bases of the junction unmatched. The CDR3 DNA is TGCGCCAGCAGCCAAGTTACAGGGGGTAGCGTCTCACCCCTCCACTTT. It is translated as CASSQVTGGSVSPLHF.

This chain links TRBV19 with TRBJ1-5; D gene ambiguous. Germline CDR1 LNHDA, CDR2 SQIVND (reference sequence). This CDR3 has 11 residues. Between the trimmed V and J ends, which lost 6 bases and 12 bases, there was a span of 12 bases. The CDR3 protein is CASRSGLVQHF. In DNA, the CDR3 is TGTGCCAGTAGGTCCGGCCTAGTCCAGCATTTT. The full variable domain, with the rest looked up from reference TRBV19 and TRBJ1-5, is DGGITQSPKYLFRKEGQNVTLSCEQNLNHDAMYWYRQDPGQGLRLIYYSQIVNDFQKGDIAEGYSVSREKKESFPLTVTSAQKNPTAFYLCASRSGLVQHFGDGTRLSIL.

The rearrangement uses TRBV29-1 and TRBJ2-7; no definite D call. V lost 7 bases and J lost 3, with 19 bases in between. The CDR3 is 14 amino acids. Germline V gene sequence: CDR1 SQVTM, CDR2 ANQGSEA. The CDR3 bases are TGCAGCGCTTCCCCACCTGGGAATCGCTACGAGCAGTACTTC. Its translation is CSASPPGNRYEQYF.

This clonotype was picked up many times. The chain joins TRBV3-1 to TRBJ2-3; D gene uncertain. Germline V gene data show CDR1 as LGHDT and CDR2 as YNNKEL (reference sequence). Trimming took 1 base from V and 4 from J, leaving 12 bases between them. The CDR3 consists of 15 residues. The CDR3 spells CASSQGFGEADTQYF. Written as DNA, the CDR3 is TGTGCCAGCAGCCAAGGTTTTGGGGAAGCAGATACGCAGTATTTT.

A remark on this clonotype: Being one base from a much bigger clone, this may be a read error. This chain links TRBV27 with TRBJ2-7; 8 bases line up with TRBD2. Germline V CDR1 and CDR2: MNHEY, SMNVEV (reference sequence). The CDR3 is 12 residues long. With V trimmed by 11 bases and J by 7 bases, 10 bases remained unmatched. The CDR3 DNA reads TGTGCCGCACAGCGGGAGCCCAATGAGCAGTACTTC. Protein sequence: CAAQREPNEQYF.

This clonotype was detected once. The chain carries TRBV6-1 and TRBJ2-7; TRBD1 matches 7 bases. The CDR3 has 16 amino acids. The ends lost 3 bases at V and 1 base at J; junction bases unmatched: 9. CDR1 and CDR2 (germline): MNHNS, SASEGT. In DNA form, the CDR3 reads TGTGCCAGCAGTGATAAGGGGGCGGCAGGATCCTACGAGCAGTACTTC. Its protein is CASSDKGAAGSYEQYF.

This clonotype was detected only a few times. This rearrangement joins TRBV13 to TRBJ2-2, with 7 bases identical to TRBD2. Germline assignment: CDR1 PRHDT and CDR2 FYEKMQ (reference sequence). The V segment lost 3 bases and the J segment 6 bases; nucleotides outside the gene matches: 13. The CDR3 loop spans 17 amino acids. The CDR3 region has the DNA TGTGCCAGCAGCTTCTCACTCGGTGGGAGGGCCGCCGGGGAGCTGTTTTTT. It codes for CASSFSLGGRAAGELFF.

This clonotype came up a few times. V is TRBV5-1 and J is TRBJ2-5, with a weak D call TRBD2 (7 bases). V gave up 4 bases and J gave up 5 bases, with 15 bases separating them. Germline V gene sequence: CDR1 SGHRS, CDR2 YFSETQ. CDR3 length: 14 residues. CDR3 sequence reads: CASSPEWGGETQYF. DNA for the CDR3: TGCGCCAGCAGCCCGGAATGGGGGGGCGAGACCCAGTACTTC.

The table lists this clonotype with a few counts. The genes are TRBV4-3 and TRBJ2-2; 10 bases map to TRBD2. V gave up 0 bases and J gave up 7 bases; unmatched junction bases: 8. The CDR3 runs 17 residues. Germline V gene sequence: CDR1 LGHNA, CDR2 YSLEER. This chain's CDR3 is CASSQERPSGSDGELFF. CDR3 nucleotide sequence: TGCGCCAGCAGCCAAGAACGTCCTAGCGGGAGCGACGGGGAGCTGTTTTTT.

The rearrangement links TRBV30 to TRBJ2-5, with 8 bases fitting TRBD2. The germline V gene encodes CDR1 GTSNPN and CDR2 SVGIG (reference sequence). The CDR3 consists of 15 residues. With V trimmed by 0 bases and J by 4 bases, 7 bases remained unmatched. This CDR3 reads CAWSVTSGVGETQYF. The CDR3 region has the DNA TGTGCCTGGAGTGTAACTAGCGGAGTTGGAGAGACCCAGTACTTC.

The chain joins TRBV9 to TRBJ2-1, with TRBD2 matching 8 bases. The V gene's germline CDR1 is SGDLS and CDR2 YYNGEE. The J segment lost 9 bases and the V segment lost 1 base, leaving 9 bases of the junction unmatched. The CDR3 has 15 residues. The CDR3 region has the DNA TGTGCCAGCAGCGTACTTGAGCGGGGGTTTGGTGAGCAGTTCTTC. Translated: CASSVLERGFGEQFF.

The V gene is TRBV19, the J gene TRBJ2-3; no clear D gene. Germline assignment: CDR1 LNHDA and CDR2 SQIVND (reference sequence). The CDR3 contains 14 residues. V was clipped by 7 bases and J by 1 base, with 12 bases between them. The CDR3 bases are TGTGCCAGTACCAGCCTGCATCGCACAGATACGCAGTATTTT. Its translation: CASTSLHRTDTQYF.

The CDR3 DNA reads TGTGCCAGCAGCTTGGGGTCCTACTATGGCTACACCTTC. It specifies CASSLGSYYGYTF. V usage is TRBV5-5 and J usage is TRBJ1-2; D is uncertain. V lost 0 bases, J lost 3 bases, and 6 bases lay in between. CDR3 length equals 13 residues. In germline, CDR1 is SGHKS, CDR2 YYEKEE (reference sequence).

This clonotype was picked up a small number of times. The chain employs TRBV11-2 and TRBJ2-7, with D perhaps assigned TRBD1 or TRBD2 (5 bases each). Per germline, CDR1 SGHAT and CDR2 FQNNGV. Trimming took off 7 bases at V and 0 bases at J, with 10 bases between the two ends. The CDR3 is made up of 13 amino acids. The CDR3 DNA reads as TGTGCCAGCAAGGGACCGGACTCCTACGAGCAGTACTTC. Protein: CASKGPDSYEQYF.

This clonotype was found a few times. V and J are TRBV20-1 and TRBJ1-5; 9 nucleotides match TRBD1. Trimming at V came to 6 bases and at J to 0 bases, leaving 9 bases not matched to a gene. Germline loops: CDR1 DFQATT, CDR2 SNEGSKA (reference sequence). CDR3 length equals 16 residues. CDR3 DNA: TGCAGTGCCAGGACAGGGGATTATTCTAGCAATCAGCCCCAGCATTTT. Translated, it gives CSARTGDYSSNQPQHF.

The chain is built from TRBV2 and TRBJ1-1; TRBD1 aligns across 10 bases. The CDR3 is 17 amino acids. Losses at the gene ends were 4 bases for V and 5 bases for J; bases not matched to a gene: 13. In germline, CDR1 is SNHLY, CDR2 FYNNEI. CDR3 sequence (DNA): TGTGCCAGCAGTGTCCCCGGGACAGGGGACGGTAAAACTGAAGCTTTCTTT. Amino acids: CASSVPGTGDGKTEAFF.

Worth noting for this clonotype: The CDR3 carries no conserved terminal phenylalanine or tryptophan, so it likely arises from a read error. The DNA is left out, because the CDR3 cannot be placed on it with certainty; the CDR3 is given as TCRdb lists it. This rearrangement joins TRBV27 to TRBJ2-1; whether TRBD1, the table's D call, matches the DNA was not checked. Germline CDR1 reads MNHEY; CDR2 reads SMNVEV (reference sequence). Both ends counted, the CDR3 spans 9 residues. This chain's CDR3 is CASKGVPAR.

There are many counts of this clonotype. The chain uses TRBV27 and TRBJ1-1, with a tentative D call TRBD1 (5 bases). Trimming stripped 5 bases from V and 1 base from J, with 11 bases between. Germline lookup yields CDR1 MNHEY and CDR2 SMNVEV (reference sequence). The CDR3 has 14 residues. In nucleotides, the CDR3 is TGTGCCAGCAGTCCCAGGGTATGGAACACTGAAGCTTTCTTT. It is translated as CASSPRVWNTEAFF.

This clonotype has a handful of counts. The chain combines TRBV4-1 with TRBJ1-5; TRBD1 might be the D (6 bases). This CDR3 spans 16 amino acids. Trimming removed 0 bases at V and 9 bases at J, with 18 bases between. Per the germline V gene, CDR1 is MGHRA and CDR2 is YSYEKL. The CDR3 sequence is CASSQDRGWTSRPQHF. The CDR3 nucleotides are TGCGCCAGCAGCCAAGATAGGGGGTGGACGAGTCGGCCCCAGCATTTT.